Below, one TCR beta chain is given with its context. Its specificity is unknown. In germline, CDR1 is DFQATT, CDR2 SNEGSKA (reference sequence). V gave up 0 bases and J gave up 14 bases, with 18 bases separating them. This CDR3 has 13 residues. In each sample, at least 6 million PBMCs were isolated. Per sample, extraction of total RNA gave at least 5.5 micrograms in every case. The data originate from a study of blood T cells in healthy people across ages. The study's findings and limits: Measured against age, TCR beta diversity per million T cells decreased in a roughly linear manner.

Next came a second PCR, run for about 7 to 12 cycles, which used a sample-barcoded 5' primer along with a J-beta primer mix. TCRdb used MiXCR to reprocess the 5' RACE reads, holding one entry per CDR3 protein. The sample gives roughly 800,000 distinct CDR3 sequences, approximately 55% of which show up once; about 42% is in the top ten. J is TRBJ2-3 and V is TRBV20-1; maybe TRBD2 (6 bases). The material sequenced was blood. This sequence was found in a man older than 75 in good health. In nucleotides, the CDR3 is TGCAGTGCTAGAGATAGGTTACTAGCTCACGCGTATTTT. Protein product: CSARDRLLAHAYF.